This T cell receptor (beta chain) stems from a study of identifying expanded T cells in peripheral blood. Study results and limitations: Clone count variance between approximately two-week samples rose with total template count. Over about two and four weeks, about 17 and 20 clones changed, versus 1.2 between replicates.

Worth noting for this clone: Its target is unknown.

The germline V and J ends were trimmed by 3 bases and 1 base, with 9 bases remaining between them. Looked up from germline, CDR1 is SGHAT and CDR2 is FQNNGV. CDR3 size: 14 residues. Assay used: immunoSEQ multiplex PCR; TCRdb lists only in-frame clones, some missing. The sample consists of tens of thousands of clones, around four fifths of them appearing once. The sample consisted of blood. The rearrangement links TRBV11-2 to TRBJ1-1; unclear D gene. The TCR comes from a person aged 18-69 years in good health. CDR3 nucleotide sequence: TGTGCCAGCAGCTTTGGGCAGTCGAACACTGAAGCTTTCTTT. Protein: CASSFGQSNTEAFF.